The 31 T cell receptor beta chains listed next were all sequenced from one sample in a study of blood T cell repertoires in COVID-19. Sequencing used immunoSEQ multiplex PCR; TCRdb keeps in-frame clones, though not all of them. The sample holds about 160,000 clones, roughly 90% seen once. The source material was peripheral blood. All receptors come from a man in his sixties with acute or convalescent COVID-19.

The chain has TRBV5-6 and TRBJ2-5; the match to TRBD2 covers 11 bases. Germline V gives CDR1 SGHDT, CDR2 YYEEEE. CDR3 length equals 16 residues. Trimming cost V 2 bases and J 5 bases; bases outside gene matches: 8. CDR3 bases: TGTGCCAGCAGCTTCCCCCTAGCGGGGGGTATTGAGACCCAGTACTTC. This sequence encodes CASSFPLAGGIETQYF.

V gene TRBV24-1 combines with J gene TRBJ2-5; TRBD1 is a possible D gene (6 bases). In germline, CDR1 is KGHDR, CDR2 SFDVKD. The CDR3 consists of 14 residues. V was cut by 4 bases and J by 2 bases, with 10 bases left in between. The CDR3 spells CATSEARGQETQYF. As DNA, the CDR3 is TGTGCCACCAGTGAGGCCAGGGGACAAGAGACCCAGTACTTC.

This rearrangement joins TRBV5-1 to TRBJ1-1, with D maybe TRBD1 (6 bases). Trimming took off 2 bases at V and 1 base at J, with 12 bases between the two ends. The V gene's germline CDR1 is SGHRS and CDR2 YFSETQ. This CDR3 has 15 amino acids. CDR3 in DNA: TGCGCCAGCAGCTTAACAGGGACCACGAACACTGAAGCTTTCTTT. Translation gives CASSLTGTTNTEAFF.

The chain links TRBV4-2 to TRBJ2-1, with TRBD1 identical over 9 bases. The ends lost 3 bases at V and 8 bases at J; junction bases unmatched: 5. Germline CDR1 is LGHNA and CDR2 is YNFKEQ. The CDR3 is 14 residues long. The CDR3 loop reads CASSQDRGQDEQFF. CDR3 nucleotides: TGTGCCAGCAGCCAGGACAGGGGTCAGGATGAGCAGTTCTTC.

For the CDR3, the DNA is TGTGCCAGCATAGCGCGGACAGGTGATTACGAGCAGTACTTC. Protein product: CASIARTGDYEQYF. V and J are TRBV6-5 and TRBJ2-7; TRBD1 matches at 7 bases. Germline V lookup: CDR1 MNHEY, CDR2 SVGAGI. Trimming removed 7 bases from V and 4 bases from J; junction bases left unmatched: 10. This CDR3 has 14 residues.

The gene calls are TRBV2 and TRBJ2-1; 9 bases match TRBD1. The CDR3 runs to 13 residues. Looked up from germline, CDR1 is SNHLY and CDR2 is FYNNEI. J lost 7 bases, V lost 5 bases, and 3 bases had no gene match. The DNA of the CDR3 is TGTGCCAGCAGTTCTGGGACAGGGAATGAGCAGTTCTTC. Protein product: CASSSGTGNEQFF.

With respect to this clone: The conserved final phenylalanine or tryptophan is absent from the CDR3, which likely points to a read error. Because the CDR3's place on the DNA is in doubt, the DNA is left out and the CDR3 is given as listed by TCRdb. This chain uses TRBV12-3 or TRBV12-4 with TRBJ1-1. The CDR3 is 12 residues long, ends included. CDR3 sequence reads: CASSLLLGRDYV.

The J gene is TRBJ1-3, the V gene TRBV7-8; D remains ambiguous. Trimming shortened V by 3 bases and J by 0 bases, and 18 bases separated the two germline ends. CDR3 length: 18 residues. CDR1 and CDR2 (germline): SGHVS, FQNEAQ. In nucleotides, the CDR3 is TGTGCCAGCAGCTTGAGATCCACCGCCGCTTACTCTGGAAACACCATATATTTT. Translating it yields CASSLRSTAAYSGNTIYF.

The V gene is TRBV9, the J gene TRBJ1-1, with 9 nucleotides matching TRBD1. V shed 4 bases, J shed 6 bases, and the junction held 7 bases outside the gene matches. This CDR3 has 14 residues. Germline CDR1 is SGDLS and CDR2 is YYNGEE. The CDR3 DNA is TGTGCCAGCAGCTCCACAGGGGGCGGCTCTGAAGCTTTCTTT. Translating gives CASSSTGGGSEAFF.

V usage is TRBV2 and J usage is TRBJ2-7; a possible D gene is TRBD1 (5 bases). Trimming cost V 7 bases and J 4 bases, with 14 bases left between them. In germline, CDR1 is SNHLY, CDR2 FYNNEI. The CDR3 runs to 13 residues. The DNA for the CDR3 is TGTGCCAGCACCCCGACAGCTTCTTACGAGCAGTACTTC. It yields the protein CASTPTASYEQYF. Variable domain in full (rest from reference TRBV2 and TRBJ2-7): EPEVTQTPSHQVTQMGQEVILRCVPISNHLYFYWYRQILGQKVEFLVSFYNNEISEKSEIFDDQFSVERPDGSNFTLKIRSTKLEDSAMYFCASTPTASYEQYFGPGTRLTVT.

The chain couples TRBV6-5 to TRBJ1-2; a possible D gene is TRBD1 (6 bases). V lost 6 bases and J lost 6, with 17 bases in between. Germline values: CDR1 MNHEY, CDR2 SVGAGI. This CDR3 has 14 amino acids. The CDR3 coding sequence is TGTGCCAGCAGGCCTTGGGGGGGCATCGATGGCTACACCTTC. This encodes CASRPWGGIDGYTF.

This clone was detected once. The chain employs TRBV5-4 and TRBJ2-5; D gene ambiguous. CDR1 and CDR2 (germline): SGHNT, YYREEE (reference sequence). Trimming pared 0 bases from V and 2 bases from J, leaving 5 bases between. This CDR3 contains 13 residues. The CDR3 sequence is CASSLDQQETQYF. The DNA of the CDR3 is TGTGCCAGCAGCTTGGATCAGCAAGAGACCCAGTACTTC. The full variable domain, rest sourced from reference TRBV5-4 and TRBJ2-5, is ETGVTQSPTHLIKTRGQQVTLRCSSQSGHNTVSWYQQALGQGPQFIFQYYREEENGRGNFPPRFSGLQFPNYSSELNVNALELDDSALYLCASSLDQQETQYFGPGTRLLVL.

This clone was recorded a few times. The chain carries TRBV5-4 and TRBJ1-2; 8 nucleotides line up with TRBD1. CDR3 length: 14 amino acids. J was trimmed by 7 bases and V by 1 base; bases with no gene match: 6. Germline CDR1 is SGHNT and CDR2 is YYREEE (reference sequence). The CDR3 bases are TGTGCCAGCAGCTTGCAGGGGGCAAGGGCTGGCTACACCTTC. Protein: CASSLQGARAGYTF.

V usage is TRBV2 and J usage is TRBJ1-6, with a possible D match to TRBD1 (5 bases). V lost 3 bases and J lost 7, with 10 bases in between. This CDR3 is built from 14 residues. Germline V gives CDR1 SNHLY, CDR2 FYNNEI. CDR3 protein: CASSDRGLNSPLHF. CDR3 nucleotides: TGTGCCAGCAGTGATAGGGGTCTCAATTCACCCCTCCACTTT. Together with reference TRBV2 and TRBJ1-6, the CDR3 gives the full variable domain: EPEVTQTPSHQVTQMGQEVILRCVPISNHLYFYWYRQILGQKVEFLVSFYNNEISEKSEIFDDQFSVERPDGSNFTLKIRSTKLEDSAMYFCASSDRGLNSPLHFGNGTRLTVT.

CDR3 loop: CASSLAGQGLGYTF. The CDR3 DNA is TGTGCCAGCAGCTTAGCGGGACAGGGGTTAGGCTACACCTTC. The chain joins TRBV7-2 to TRBJ1-2; TRBD1 agrees at 10 bases. Trimming cost V 0 bases and J 8 bases; bases outside gene matches: 3. The CDR3 totals 14 residues. Germline V gene data show CDR1 as SGHTA and CDR2 as FQGNSA.

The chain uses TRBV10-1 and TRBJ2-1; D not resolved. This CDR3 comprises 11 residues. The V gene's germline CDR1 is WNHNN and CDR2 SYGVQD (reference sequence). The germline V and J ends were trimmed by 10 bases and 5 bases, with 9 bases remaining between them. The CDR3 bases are TGCGCCACCATGCGAGACAATGAGCAGTTCTTC. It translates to CATMRDNEQFF.

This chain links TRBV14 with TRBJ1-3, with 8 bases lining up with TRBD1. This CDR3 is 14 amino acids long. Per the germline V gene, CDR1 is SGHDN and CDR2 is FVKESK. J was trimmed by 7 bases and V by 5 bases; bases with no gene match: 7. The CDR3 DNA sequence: TGTGCCAGCAGCTCAGACAGGGGAACGAACACCATATATTTT. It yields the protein CASSSDRGTNTIYF.

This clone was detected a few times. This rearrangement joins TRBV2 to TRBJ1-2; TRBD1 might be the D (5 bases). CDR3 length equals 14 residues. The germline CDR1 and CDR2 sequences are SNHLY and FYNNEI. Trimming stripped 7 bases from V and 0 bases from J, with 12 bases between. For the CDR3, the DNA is TGTGCCAGCACCCCGACAGCCTCTAACTATGGCTACACCTTC. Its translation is CASTPTASNYGYTF.

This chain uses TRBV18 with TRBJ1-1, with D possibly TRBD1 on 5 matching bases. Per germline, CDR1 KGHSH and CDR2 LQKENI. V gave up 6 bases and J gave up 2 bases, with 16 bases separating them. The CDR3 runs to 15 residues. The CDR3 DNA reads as TGTGCCAGCTCGCTCGACAGAGTGGCCAACACTGAAGCTTTCTTT. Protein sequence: CASSLDRVANTEAFF.

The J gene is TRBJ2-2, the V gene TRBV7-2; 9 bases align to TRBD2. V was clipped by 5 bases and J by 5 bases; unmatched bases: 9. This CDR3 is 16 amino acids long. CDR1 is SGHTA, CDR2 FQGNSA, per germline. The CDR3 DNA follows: TGTGCCAGCAGCCCACCGGGACTAGCCCGAACCGGGGAGCTGTTTTTT. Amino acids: CASSPPGLARTGELFF. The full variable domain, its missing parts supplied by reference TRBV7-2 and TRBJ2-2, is GAGVSQSPSNKVTEKGKDVELRCDPISGHTALYWYRQSLGQGLEFLIYFQGNSAPDKSGLPSDRFSAERTGGSVSTLTIQRTQQEDSAVYLCASSPPGLARTGELFFGEGSRLTVL.

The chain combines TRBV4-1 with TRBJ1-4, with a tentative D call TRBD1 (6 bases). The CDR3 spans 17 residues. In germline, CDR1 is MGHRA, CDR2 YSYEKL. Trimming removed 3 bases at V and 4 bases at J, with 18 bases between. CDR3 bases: TGCGCCAGCAGCCACCCTCGGGGGGGACAATATAATGAAAAACTGTTTTTT. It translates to CASSHPRGGQYNEKLFF.

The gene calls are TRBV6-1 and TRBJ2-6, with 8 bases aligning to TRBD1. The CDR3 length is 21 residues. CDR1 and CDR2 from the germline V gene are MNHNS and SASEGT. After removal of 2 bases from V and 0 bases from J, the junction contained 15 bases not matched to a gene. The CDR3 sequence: CASSEFVLGGQGSSGANVLTF. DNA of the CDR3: TGTGCCAGCAGTGAATTCGTCCTCGGAGGACAGGGAAGCTCTGGGGCCAACGTCCTGACTTTC.

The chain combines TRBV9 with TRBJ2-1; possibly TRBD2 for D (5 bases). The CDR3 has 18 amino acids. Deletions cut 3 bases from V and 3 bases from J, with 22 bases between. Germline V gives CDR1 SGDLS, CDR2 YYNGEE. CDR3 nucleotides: TGTGCCAGCAGCGAGTCCCTTGTATTGAGGGCCAGCTACAATGAGCAGTTCTTC. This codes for CASSESLVLRASYNEQFF.

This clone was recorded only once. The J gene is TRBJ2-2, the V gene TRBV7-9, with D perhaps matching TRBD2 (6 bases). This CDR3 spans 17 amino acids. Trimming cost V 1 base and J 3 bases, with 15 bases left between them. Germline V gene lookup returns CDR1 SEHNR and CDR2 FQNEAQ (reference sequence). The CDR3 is CASSLVVGGRYTGELFF. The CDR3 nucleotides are TGTGCCAGCAGCTTAGTCGTGGGGGGACGATACACCGGGGAGCTGTTTTTT.

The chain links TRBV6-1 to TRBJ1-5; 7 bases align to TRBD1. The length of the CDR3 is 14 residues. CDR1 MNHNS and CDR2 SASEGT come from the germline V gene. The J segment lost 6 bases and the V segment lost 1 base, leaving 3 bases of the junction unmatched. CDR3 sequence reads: CASSEVGGRQPQHF. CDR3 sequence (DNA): TGTGCCAGCAGTGAAGTAGGGGGCCGTCAGCCCCAGCATTTT.

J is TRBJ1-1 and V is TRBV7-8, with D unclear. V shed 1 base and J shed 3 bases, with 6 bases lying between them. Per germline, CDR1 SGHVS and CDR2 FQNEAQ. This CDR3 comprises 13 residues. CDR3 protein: CASSLERDTEAFF. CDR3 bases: TGTGCCAGCAGCTTAGAGAGGGACACTGAAGCTTTCTTT.

CDR3 protein: CASSPDRGNKAFF. The CDR3 DNA is TGTGCCAGCAGCCCCGACAGGGGAAATAAAGCTTTCTTT. This rearrangement joins TRBV3-1 (or the pseudogene TRBV3-2) to TRBJ1-1; 8 bases align to TRBD1. The V segment lost 4 bases and the J segment 9 bases; nucleotides outside the gene matches: 7. In germline, CDR1 is LGHDT, CDR2 YNNKEL (reference sequence). The CDR3 extends over 13 amino acids.

The CDR3 here is CASSVALSQGANTEAFF. The DNA of the CDR3 is TGTGCCAGCAGCGTAGCCTTATCCCAGGGGGCGAACACTGAAGCTTTCTTT. The chain combines TRBV9 with TRBJ1-1; 8 positions match TRBD1. Looked up from germline, CDR1 is SGDLS and CDR2 is YYNGEE. With 0 bases clipped from V and 1 base from J, the junction kept 8 bases outside the gene matches. The CDR3 extends over 17 amino acids.

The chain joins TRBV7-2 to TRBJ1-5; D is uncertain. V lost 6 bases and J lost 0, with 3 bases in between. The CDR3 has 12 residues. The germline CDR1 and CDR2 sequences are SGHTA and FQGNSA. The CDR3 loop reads CASSNSNQPQHF. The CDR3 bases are TGTGCCAGCAGTAATAGCAATCAGCCCCAGCATTTT.

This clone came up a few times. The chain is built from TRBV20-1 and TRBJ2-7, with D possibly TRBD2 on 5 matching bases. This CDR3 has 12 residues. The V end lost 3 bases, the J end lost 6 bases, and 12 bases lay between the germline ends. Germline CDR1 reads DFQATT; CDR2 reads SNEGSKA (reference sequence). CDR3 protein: CSASSGIGEQYF. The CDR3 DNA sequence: TGCAGTGCTAGTTCCGGGATTGGCGAGCAGTACTTC.

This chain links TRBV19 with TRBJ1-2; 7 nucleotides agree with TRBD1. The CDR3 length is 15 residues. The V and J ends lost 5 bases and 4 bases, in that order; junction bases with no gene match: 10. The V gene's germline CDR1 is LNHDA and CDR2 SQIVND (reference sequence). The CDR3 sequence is CASSPSTGIVYGYTF. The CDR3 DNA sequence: TGTGCCAGTAGTCCATCGACAGGGATCGTCTATGGCTACACCTTC.